One and the same sample provided the 22 T cell receptor beta chains below, sequenced in a study of human T cells and chemical hapten exposure. TCRdb reanalysed the RACE reads using MiXCR and keeps one entry per CDR3 protein. The data contain around 27,000 distinct CDR3 sequences, 5.8% of them singletons. This sample's time point: patch test 3, about 24 weeks after DPC sensitization. Regarding treatment: therapeutic diphenylcyclopropenone sensitization with weekly scalp DPC. Sample: whole blood, taken in connection with sensitization to the hapten diphenylcyclopropenone (DPC). The receptors originated from a man younger than 45 with alopecia areata. Some clones in this sample may be carry-over from other donors' samples.

This clonotype appeared many times. The chain employs TRBV20-1 and TRBJ2-5, with 7 bases that match TRBD1. Germline lookup yields CDR1 DFQATT and CDR2 SNEGSKA (reference sequence). The CDR3 spans 15 residues. With V trimmed by 1 base and J by 5 bases, 10 bases remained unmatched. Here the CDR3 DNA reads TGCAGTGCTAGAGCCCTTAACAGGGGCAGGGAGACCCAGTACTTC. As protein: CSARALNRGRETQYF.

This clonotype was seen ten or more times. This chain joins TRBV29-1 and TRBJ1-2, with D uncertain. Trimming took off 0 bases at V and 0 bases at J, with 8 bases between the two ends. CDR1 and CDR2 (germline): SQVTM, ANQGSEA. CDR3 length equals 14 residues. In DNA form, the CDR3 reads TGCAGCGTTGAAGAACGGCTGGCTAACTATGGCTACACCTTC. It translates to CSVEERLANYGYTF.

Ten or more counts support this clonotype. The rearrangement links TRBV27 to TRBJ2-5; a weak D match, TRBD1 (6 bases). The CDR3 spans 14 residues. V shed 6 bases and J shed 5 bases, with 16 bases lying between them. From germline, CDR1 is MNHEY and CDR2 SMNVEV (reference sequence). The CDR3 loop is CASRVKGETETQYF. In DNA, the CDR3 is TGTGCCAGCAGAGTAAAGGGGGAAACGGAGACCCAGTACTTC.

This clonotype was counted many times. CDR3 DNA: TGTGCCAGCAGCTCCTCAGGAAGTTACAATGAGCAGTTCTTC. It is translated as CASSSSGSYNEQFF. This sequence joins TRBV7-2 and TRBJ2-1, with D unresolved. Germline V gives CDR1 SGHTA, CDR2 FQGNSA. V lost 4 bases and J 4 bases, leaving 11 bases between the germline ends. The CDR3 has 14 residues.

The table lists this clonotype with many counts. The rearrangement uses TRBV6-2 or TRBV6-3 and TRBJ1-2, with a possible D match to TRBD1 (5 bases). V was cut by 6 bases and J by 4 bases, with 33 bases left in between. The CDR3 is 20 amino acids. Germline V gives CDR1 MNHEY, CDR2 SVGEGT. CDR3 bases: TGTGCCAGCAGAGCCCGCACTGGGGCGCAAGTACAAGCGGGAACCTATGGCTACACCTTC. It specifies CASRARTGAQVQAGTYGYTF.

The sample holds many counts of this clonotype. The rearrangement links TRBV11-2 to TRBJ2-7; the match to TRBD1 covers 7 bases. This CDR3 comprises 14 residues. Germline values: CDR1 SGHAT, CDR2 FQNNGV. Germline trimming cut 5 bases from V and 1 base from J; bases unmatched to any gene: 5. CDR3 loop: CASSPGQLSYEQYF. CDR3 DNA: TGTGCCAGCAGCCCGGGACAGCTATCCTACGAGCAGTACTTC.

The chain is built from TRBV6-2 or TRBV6-3 and TRBJ2-3; 9 nucleotides match TRBD1. This CDR3 is 16 amino acids long. Germline values: CDR1 MNHEY, CDR2 SVGEGT. V dropped 0 bases and J dropped 3; count of bases not matched to a gene: 4. Written as DNA, the CDR3 is TGTGCCAGCAGTTACTCTAGGACAGGGGTGACAGATACGCAGTATTTT. Translating gives CASSYSRTGVTDTQYF.

This chain connects TRBV18 to TRBJ2-7, with 9 bases identical to TRBD2. Germline-derived CDR1 and CDR2 are KGHSH and LQKENI. The CDR3 spans 16 residues. J gave up 6 bases and V 2 bases, and 11 bases lay outside the gene matches. CDR3 coding DNA: TGTGCCAGCTCACCAGATGGCGGGAGGGCCAGAGGCGAGCAGTACTTC. Translating it yields CASSPDGGRARGEQYF.

This clonotype was counted many times. J is TRBJ1-3 and V is TRBV12-3 or TRBV12-4; D is unresolved. The V gene lost 4 bases and the J gene lost 1 base, with 8 bases spanning the gap. CDR3 length: 14 amino acids. Here the CDR3 reads CASSWTPSGNTIYF. The CDR3 DNA is TGTGCCAGCAGTTGGACGCCATCTGGAAACACCATATATTTT.

This clonotype was counted many times. This CDR3 is CASSYSMRGTSYEQYF. The CDR3, as DNA: TGTGCCAGCAGTTACTCGATGAGAGGGACATCCTACGAGCAGTACTTC. The chain links TRBV6-5 to TRBJ2-7; D might be TRBD1 (6 bases). In germline, CDR1 is MNHEY, CDR2 SVGAGI. This CDR3 region has 16 residues. Trimming removed 0 bases at V and 1 base at J, with 13 bases between.

This clonotype was recorded many times. The V and J genes are TRBV14 and TRBJ2-3, with 9 nucleotides matching TRBD1. V lost 0 bases to trimming and J lost 4 bases; unmatched junction nucleotides: 5. The CDR3 runs 16 residues. Germline assignment: CDR1 SGHDN and CDR2 FVKESK. In nucleotides, the CDR3 is TGTGCCAGCAGCCAAGATTTGGGACAGGGCCCAGATACGCAGTATTTT. It encodes CASSQDLGQGPDTQYF.

This clonotype was recorded at least ten times. The chain has TRBV9 and TRBJ1-4; TRBD1 might be the D (6 bases). Germline CDR1 SGDLS, CDR2 YYNGEE. The ends were cut back, 4 bases at V and 6 bases at J, with 16 bases in the middle. The CDR3 is made up of 15 amino acids. Here the CDR3 reads CASSPSGKGDEKLFF. DNA of the CDR3: TGTGCCAGCAGCCCTTCAGGGAAGGGGGATGAAAAACTGTTTTTT.

This clonotype has a count of ten or more. J is TRBJ1-2 and V is TRBV30; TRBD1 might be the D (6 bases). This CDR3 is 15 amino acids long. CDR1 is GTSNPN and CDR2 is SVGIG in the germline V gene (reference sequence). Between the trimmed V and J ends, which lost 2 bases and 7 bases, there was a span of 20 bases. CDR3 sequence reads: CAWSTTGTPGLGYTF. DNA of the CDR3: TGTGCCTGGAGTACCACTGGGACACCCGGGCTTGGCTACACCTTC.

This clonotype has at least ten counts. V usage is TRBV27 and J usage is TRBJ2-7; 7 bases align to TRBD2. This CDR3 is 15 amino acids long. V shed 8 bases, J shed 2 bases, and the junction held 12 bases outside the gene matches. Per the germline V gene, CDR1 is MNHEY and CDR2 is SMNVEV (reference sequence). The CDR3 protein is CASRGMGGNTYEQYF. CDR3 in DNA: TGTGCCAGCCGTGGGATGGGGGGGAATACCTACGAGCAGTACTTC.

This clonotype was counted many times. The J gene is TRBJ1-1, the V gene TRBV29-1, with a tentative D call TRBD1 (5 bases). This CDR3 is built from 11 residues. Trimming took 8 bases from V and 3 from J, leaving 10 bases between them. Per germline, CDR1 SQVTM and CDR2 ANQGSEA. This CDR3 reads CSSKGYTEAFF. CDR3 nucleotide sequence: TGCAGCTCCAAGGGGTACACTGAAGCTTTCTTT. The full variable domain, rest sourced from reference TRBV29-1 and TRBJ1-1, is SAVISQKPSRDICQRGTSLTIQCQVDSQVTMMFWYRQQPGQSLTLIATANQGSEATYESGFVIDKFPISRPNLTFSTLTVSNMSPEDSSIYLCSSKGYTEAFFGQGTRLTVV.

The sample holds many counts of this clonotype. This chain uses TRBV12-3 or TRBV12-4 with TRBJ2-3, with 13 nucleotides matching TRBD2. Losses at the gene ends were 4 bases for V and 3 bases for J; bases not matched to a gene: 4. CDR3 length equals 16 residues. The DNA of the CDR3 is TGTGCCAGCAGTTCGACTAGCGGGAGGAGTACAGATACGCAGTATTTT. This codes for CASSSTSGRSTDTQYF.

This clonotype was observed many times. This rearrangement joins TRBV5-1 to TRBJ2-5, with D perhaps TRBD1 (6 bases). The CDR3 has 14 residues. V dropped 4 bases and J dropped 4 bases, with 14 bases sitting between them. Per the germline V gene, CDR1 is SGHRS and CDR2 is YFSETQ. CDR3 in amino acids: CASSLSTGIETQYF. CDR3 nucleotides: TGCGCCAGCAGCCTATCGACAGGAATAGAGACCCAGTACTTC.

This clonotype was found many times. This rearrangement joins TRBV29-1 to TRBJ2-1; maybe TRBD1 (6 bases). The CDR3 extends over 13 amino acids. V was cut by 7 bases and J by 4 bases, with 14 bases left in between. Germline CDR1 is SQVTM and CDR2 is ANQGSEA. CDR3 sequence: CSAPGQLYNEQFF. Here the CDR3 DNA reads TGCAGCGCCCCTGGACAGTTGTACAATGAGCAGTTCTTC.

This clonotype was seen many times. The rearrangement joins TRBV7-9 to TRBJ2-6; 7 bases line up with TRBD2. V was pared by 11 bases and J by 3 bases, with 16 bases of the junction left unmatched. CDR1 and CDR2 (germline): SEHNR, FQNEAQ (reference sequence). This CDR3 is 17 amino acids long. CDR3 coding DNA: TGTGCCTTCCCGAAGGGAGGGGTCTTGGTTGGGGCCAACGTCCTGACTTTC. Its protein is CAFPKGGVLVGANVLTF.

This clonotype appeared many times. J is TRBJ2-5 and V is TRBV29-1; 7 bases line up with TRBD1. The ends lost 5 bases at V and 7 bases at J; junction bases unmatched: 16. Germline V gene lookup returns CDR1 SQVTM and CDR2 ANQGSEA. CDR3 length: 15 residues. This CDR3 is CSVSPSGQPMATQYF. In nucleotides, the CDR3 is TGCAGCGTTTCTCCCTCGGGACAGCCGATGGCGACCCAGTACTTC.

This clonotype was detected ten times or more. The rearrangement links TRBV20-1 to TRBJ2-1, with TRBD2 identical over 9 bases. Germline V gene data show CDR1 as DFQATT and CDR2 as SNEGSKA (reference sequence). This CDR3 is 13 amino acids long. Unmatched junction bases numbered 6, after V lost 6 bases and J lost 6 bases. The CDR3: CSAGGSGGNEQFF. The DNA of the CDR3 is TGCAGTGCAGGGGGTAGCGGGGGCAATGAGCAGTTCTTC.

This clonotype has at least ten counts. The chain employs TRBV12-3 or TRBV12-4 and TRBJ2-5; 8 bases match TRBD2. After removal of 4 bases from V and 5 bases from J, the junction contained 6 bases not matched to a gene. The CDR3 is made up of 14 amino acids. The CDR3 nucleotides are TGTGCCAGCAGTTCTCCGGGGGGGCTTGAGACCCAGTACTTC. It specifies CASSSPGGLETQYF.